These 4 T cell receptor beta chains originate from one sample sequenced in a study of blood T cell repertoires in COVID-19. TCRdb's table, derived via immunoSEQ multiplex PCR, lists solely in-frame clones and lacks some. The sample yields about 85,000 clones, around 87% seen once. The sequencing sample was made of peripheral blood. The receptors stem from an elderly woman with active or convalescent COVID-19.

V and J are TRBV19 and TRBJ1-2, with 9 bases that match TRBD1. With V trimmed by 6 bases and J by 7 bases, 9 bases remained unmatched. There are 14 residues in the CDR3. CDR1 LNHDA and CDR2 SQIVND come from the germline V gene (reference sequence). The CDR3 nucleotides are TGTGCCAGTAGGGCTGGGACAGGGAGGTTTGGCTACACCTTC. As protein: CASRAGTGRFGYTF.

The chain uses TRBV6-6 and TRBJ2-2; TRBD2 aligns across 13 bases. Germline CDR1 MNHNY, CDR2 SVGAGI (reference sequence). CDR3 length: 16 residues. V lost 4 bases, J lost 5 bases, and 4 bases stayed unmatched. DNA of the CDR3: TGTGCCAGCAGTTCCGAACTAGCGGGAGGGACCGGGGAGCTGTTTTTT. Amino acids: CASSSELAGGTGELFF.

The genes are TRBV5-7 and TRBJ2-1, with unresolved D. TRBV5-7 is an open reading frame whose function is uncertain. The CDR3 length is 13 residues. V was pared by 5 bases and J by 6 bases, with 12 bases between. Here the CDR3 reads CASSSCLFNEQFF. The CDR3 bases are TGTGCCAGCAGTTCGTGTCTTTTCAATGAGCAGTTCTTC.

The V call is TRBV7-2, the J call TRBJ2-7; D possibly corresponds to TRBD2 (6 bases). Trimming removed 3 bases at V and 3 bases at J, with 9 bases between. The CDR3 runs 13 residues. Germline lookup yields CDR1 SGHTA and CDR2 FQGNSA. The CDR3 DNA follows: TGTGCCAGCAGCTTTACCGGGGGCTACGAGCAGTACTTC. Translating gives CASSFTGGYEQYF.